Listed here are 15 T cell receptor beta chains from one sample, sequenced in a study of OX40 agonist ivuxolimab in advanced cancers. Libraries came from the immunoSEQ multiplex PCR assay. TCRdb obtained this table from immuneACCESS and retained in-frame rearrangements with V and J assigned. These tables miss some clones; where compared with another copy, unresolved V genes account for less than half of the shortfall, and the remainder is unexplained. The sample records roughly 70,000 clones, just over 85% of which are singletons. Under 0.75% of the sample lies in the top ten. Material: CD4+ or CD8+ T cells sorted from blood, obtained in a trial of the OX40 agonist ivuxolimab. Every receptor here comes from an adult with an advanced solid tumor such as melanoma, head and neck, liver or kidney cancer.

The genes are TRBV12-5 and TRBJ1-1; 7 nucleotides line up with TRBD1. The CDR3 extends over 17 amino acids. CDR1 and CDR2 (germline): LGHNT, FRNRAP. V trimming: 0 bases; J trimming: 3 bases; junction bases outside the gene matches: 10. CDR3 DNA sequence: TGTGCTAGTGGTTTGGTACAGGGGCAAACCTGGGACACTGAAGCTTTCTTT. Amino acids: CASGLVQGQTWDTEAFF.

The chain carries TRBV7-2 and TRBJ1-4, with 7 bases fitting TRBD1. Germline-derived CDR1 and CDR2 are SGHTA and FQGNSA. The junction had 8 bases not matched to a gene; V was cut back by 5 bases and J by 5 bases. The CDR3 sequence is 15 residues long. The CDR3 region has the DNA TGTGCCAGCAGCACCCTACAGGGGAAAAATGAAAAACTGTTTTTT. Translated: CASSTLQGKNEKLFF. The full variable domain, in which reference TRBV7-2 and TRBJ1-4 provide the parts outside the CDR3, is GAGVSQSPSNKVTEKGKDVELRCDPISGHTALYWYRQSLGQGLEFLIYFQGNSAPDKSGLPSDRFSAERTGGSVSTLTIQRTQQEDSAVYLCASSTLQGKNEKLFFGSGTQLSVL.

The chain couples TRBV7-8 to TRBJ2-3, with 10 bases fitting TRBD2. Germline CDR1 and CDR2: SGHVS and FQNEAQ. Unmatched junction bases numbered 7, after V lost 5 bases and J lost 2 bases. This CDR3 has 16 residues. CDR3 amino acids: CASSRTSGLNTDTQYF. CDR3 nucleotides: TGTGCCAGCAGCCGGACTAGCGGATTAAACACAGATACGCAGTATTTT.

The genes are TRBV7-2 and TRBJ2-7, with a possible D match to TRBD2 (7 bases). The V end lost 1 base, the J end lost 4 bases, and 14 bases lay between the germline ends. The CDR3 covers 15 residues. From germline, CDR1 is SGHTA and CDR2 FQGNSA. For the CDR3, the DNA is TGTGCCAGCAGCTTAGAGTGGGGGGGCACATACGAGCAGTACTTC. Translating it yields CASSLEWGGTYEQYF.

This clone has more than one count but fewer than ten. V usage is TRBV18 and J usage is TRBJ1-4; tentative D call: TRBD1 (6 bases). Germline CDR1 is KGHSH and CDR2 is LQKENI. The ends were cut back, 3 bases at V and 4 bases at J, with 15 bases in the middle. The CDR3 has 16 amino acids. The DNA for the CDR3 is TGTGCCAGCTCACCGGATGTGCGACAGGTTAATGAAAAACTGTTTTTT. Protein product: CASSPDVRQVNEKLFF.

The chain uses TRBV4-3 and TRBJ1-3; D not certain. This CDR3 has 14 amino acids. V was trimmed by 4 bases and J by 4 bases, leaving 11 bases between them. The germline gives CDR1 LGHNA, CDR2 YSLEER. This CDR3 is CASSPTWSGNTIYF. CDR3 coding DNA: TGCGCCAGCAGCCCCACCTGGTCCGGAAACACCATATATTTT.

The genes are TRBV27 and TRBJ1-6; maybe TRBD1 (6 bases). The CDR3 has 15 amino acids. Trimming removed 8 bases from V and 10 bases from J, with 21 bases in between. The germline V gene has CDR1 MNHEY and CDR2 SMNVEV (reference sequence). The CDR3: CASALGQGIRSPLHF. Here the CDR3 DNA reads TGTGCCAGCGCCCTGGGGCAGGGGATACGGTCACCCCTCCACTTT.

This rearrangement joins TRBV11-2 to TRBJ1-1; 10 bases fit TRBD1. The length of the CDR3 is 16 residues. The germline gives CDR1 SGHAT, CDR2 FQNNGV. The V and J ends lost 4 bases and 1 base, in that order; junction bases with no gene match: 6. The CDR3 nucleotides read TGTGCCAGCAGCTCTGGGACAGGGGTTGGGAACACTGAAGCTTTCTTT. It translates to CASSSGTGVGNTEAFF.

The genes are TRBV6-5 and TRBJ2-1, with D unresolved. The CDR3 is 14 amino acids. V was cut by 4 bases and J by 3 bases, with 10 bases left in between. CDR1 MNHEY and CDR2 SVGAGI come from the germline V gene. The chain's CDR3 is CASSSPGSYNEQFF. The CDR3 region has the DNA TGTGCCAGCAGTTCCCCGGGCAGCTACAATGAGCAGTTCTTC.

V and J are TRBV7-9 and TRBJ2-5, with 8 positions matching TRBD1. The J segment lost 5 bases and the V segment lost 2 bases, leaving 4 bases of the junction unmatched. The germline CDR1 and CDR2 sequences are SEHNR and FQNEAQ (reference sequence). The CDR3 spans 14 residues. In DNA, the CDR3 is TGTGCCAGCAGCTTAACAGGGGGTAAGGAGACCCAGTACTTC. Protein sequence: CASSLTGGKETQYF.

The V and J genes are TRBV19 and TRBJ1-3, with 8 positions matching TRBD1. J was trimmed by 7 bases and V by 3 bases; bases with no gene match: 11. The germline V gene encodes CDR1 LNHDA and CDR2 SQIVND (reference sequence). The CDR3 covers 16 residues. CDR3 nucleotides: TGTGCCAGTAGTATCGGGAGATCGGACAGGGCCAACACCATATATTTT. Protein product: CASSIGRSDRANTIYF.

The J gene is TRBJ1-2, the V gene TRBV18, with D uncertain. The V end was cut by 2 bases, the J end by 3 bases, with 7 bases between. The CDR3 has 13 residues. Germline V gene data show CDR1 as KGHSH and CDR2 as LQKENI. The CDR3 bases are TGTGCCAGCTCACCATCCGAGTACTATGGCTACACCTTC. Translating it yields CASSPSEYYGYTF.

The V call is TRBV7-9, the J call TRBJ2-3; TRBD1 might be the D (6 bases). This CDR3 contains 16 residues. The germline V and J ends were trimmed by 1 base and 6 bases, with 17 bases remaining between them. The germline gives CDR1 SEHNR, CDR2 FQNEAQ (reference sequence). The CDR3 DNA reads as TGTGCCAGCAGCTTAGTGAGACAGGCTTGGGGGGATACGCAGTATTTT. This gives the protein CASSLVRQAWGDTQYF.

The CDR3 loop reads CASSQRPEETQYF. CDR3 DNA sequence: TGTGCCAGCAGCCAAAGACCAGAAGAGACCCAGTACTTC. The gene calls are TRBV7-3 and TRBJ2-5; no definite D call. The V end was cut by 5 bases, the J end by 3 bases, with 10 bases between. This CDR3 has 13 amino acids. Germline V lookup: CDR1 SGHTA, CDR2 FQGTGA. The entire variable domain, with the rest obtained from reference TRBV7-3 and TRBJ2-5, is as follows: GAGVSQTPSNKVTEKGKYVELRCDPISGHTALYWYRQSLGQGPEFLIYFQGTGAADDSGLPNDRFFAVRPEGSVSTLKIQRTERGDSAVYLCASSQRPEETQYFGPGTRLLVL.

The chain employs TRBV4-1 and TRBJ1-1, with 7 nucleotides matching TRBD1. CDR1 and CDR2 (germline): MGHRA, YSYEKL. Trimming removed 4 bases from V and 1 base from J; junction bases left unmatched: 3. CDR3 length: 14 residues. This CDR3 is CASSLGQENTEAFF. The CDR3 bases are TGCGCCAGCAGCCTCGGACAGGAGAACACTGAAGCTTTCTTT.